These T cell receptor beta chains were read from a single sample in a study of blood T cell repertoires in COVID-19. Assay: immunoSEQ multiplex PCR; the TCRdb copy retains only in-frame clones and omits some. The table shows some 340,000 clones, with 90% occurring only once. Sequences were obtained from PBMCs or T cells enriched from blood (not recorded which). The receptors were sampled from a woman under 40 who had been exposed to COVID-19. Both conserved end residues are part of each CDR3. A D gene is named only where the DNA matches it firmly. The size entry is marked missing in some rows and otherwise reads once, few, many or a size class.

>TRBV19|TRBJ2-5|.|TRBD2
TGTGCCAGTAGTCAGGGGACTAGCAATAGGGAGACCCAGTACTTC
CASSQGTSNRETQYF
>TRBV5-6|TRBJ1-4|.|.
TGTGCCAGCAGCTCGGACAGTGAAAAACTGTTTTTT
CASSSDSEKLFF
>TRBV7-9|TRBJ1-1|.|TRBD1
TGTGCCAGCAGCTTTGGTATGGACAGGGTGGACATAAACACTGAAGCTTTCTTT
CASSFGMDRVDINTEAFF
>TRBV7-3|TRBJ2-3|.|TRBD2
TGTGCCAGCAGCCCCGGGGGGGCAGATACGCAGTATTTT
CASSPGGADTQYF
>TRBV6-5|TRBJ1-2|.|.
TGTGCCAGCAGTAACCGGGTCTTCTATGGCTACACCTTC
CASSNRVFYGYTF
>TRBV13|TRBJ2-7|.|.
TGTGCCAGCAGCTTAGCCAGGGACAACTCCTACGAGCAGTACTTC
CASSLARDNSYEQYF
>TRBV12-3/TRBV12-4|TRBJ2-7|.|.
TGTGCCAGCAGAACTGGGCACAATCGCGAGCAGTACTTC
CASRTGHNREQYF
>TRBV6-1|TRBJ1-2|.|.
TGTGCCAGCAGTGAACCACGGGACTATGGCTACACCTTC
CASSEPRDYGYTF
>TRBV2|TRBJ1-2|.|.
TGTGCCAGCAGTGAAGACGGCTATGGCTACACCTTC
CASSEDGYGYTF
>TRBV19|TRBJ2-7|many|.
TGTGCCAGTAGTGAGGACAGAGCCTACGAGCAGTACTTC
CASSEDRAYEQYF
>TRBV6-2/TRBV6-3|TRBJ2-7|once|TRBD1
TGTGCCAGCAGTTCGACAGGGGTTAAGAACGAGCAGTACTTC
CASSSTGVKNEQYF
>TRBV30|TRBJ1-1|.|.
TGTGCCTGTTCTCCGACAGAGACGAACACTGAAGCTTTCTTT
CACSPTETNTEAFF
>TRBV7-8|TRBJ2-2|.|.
TGTGCCAGCAGCTACCCTCCGGCGAACACCGGGGAGCTGTTTTTT
CASSYPPANTGELFF
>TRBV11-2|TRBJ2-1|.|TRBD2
TGTGCCAGCAGCAATAGCGGGGGCTCCTACAATGAGCAGTTCTTC
CASSNSGGSYNEQFF
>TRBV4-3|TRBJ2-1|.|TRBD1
TGCGCCAGCAGCATCCGGGACAGGCCCAATGAGCAGTTCTTC
CASSIRDRPNEQFF
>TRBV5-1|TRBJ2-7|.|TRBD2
TGCGCCCGCAGCCGCGGGGGGGGCTCCTACGAGCAGTACTTC
CARSRGGGSYEQYF
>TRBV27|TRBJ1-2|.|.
TGTGCCAGCAGCCAGGGTAACAGGAACTATGGCTACACCTTC
CASSQGNRNYGYTF
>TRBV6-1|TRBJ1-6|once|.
TGTGCCAGCAGTGAGAGCACGCGAGGGAATTCACCCCTCCACTTT
CASSESTRGNSPLHF
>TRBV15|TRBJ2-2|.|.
TGTGCCACCCCCCGGGTTAACACCGGGGAGCTGTTTTTT
CATPRVNTGELFF
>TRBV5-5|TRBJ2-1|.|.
TGTGCCAGCAGCTACAGGTCTTTAGGCTACAATGAGCAGTTCTTC
CASSYRSLGYNEQFF
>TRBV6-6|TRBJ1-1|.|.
TGTGCCAGCAGGACAGGTTTGTTGAACACTGAAGCTTTCTTT
CASRTGLLNTEAFF
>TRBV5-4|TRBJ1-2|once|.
TGTGCCAGCAGCTTGGCGACATCCAAAGTCTATGGCTACACCTTC
CASSLATSKVYGYTF
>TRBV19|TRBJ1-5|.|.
TGTGCCAGTAGTATAGGCGATGCCTTAATAGGCAATCAGCCCCAGCATTTT
CASSIGDALIGNQPQHF
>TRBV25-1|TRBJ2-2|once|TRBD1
TGTGCCAGCAGTGAAGTTTGGACAGGGGGCCGCACCGGGGAGCTGTTTTTT
CASSEVWTGGRTGELFF
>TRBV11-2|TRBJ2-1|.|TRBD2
TGTGCCAGCAGCTTCCATAGCGGGGGGAACAATGAGCAGTTCTTC
CASSFHSGGNNEQFF
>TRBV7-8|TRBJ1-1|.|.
TGTGCCAGCAGCTCCCAGGGCACTACTGAAGCTTTCTTT
CASSSQGTTEAFF
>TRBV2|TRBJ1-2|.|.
TGTGCCAGCAATACACCACGGCAGGGTACGGTCTATGGCTACACCTTC
CASNTPRQGTVYGYTF
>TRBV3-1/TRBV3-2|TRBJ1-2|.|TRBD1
TGTGCCAGCAGCCAAAGGACAGGGAGGAACTATGGCTACACCTTC
CASSQRTGRNYGYTF
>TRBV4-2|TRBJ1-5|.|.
TGTGCCAGCAGCCAAGACCTCAGACAGGACCAGCATTTT
CASSQDLRQDQHF
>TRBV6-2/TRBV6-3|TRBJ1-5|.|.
TGTGCCAGCAGTTACTCGTTGCGCAGCCGGGGGAATCAGGCCCAGCATTTT
CASSYSLRSRGNQAQHF
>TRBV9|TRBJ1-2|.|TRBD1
TGTGCCAGTTCCCCGGACAGGGCGGATGGCTACACCTTC
CASSPDRADGYTF
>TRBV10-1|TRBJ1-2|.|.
TGCGCCAGCAGTATAGGGACTTTTTTGAAGGGCTACACCTTC
CASSIGTFLKGYTF
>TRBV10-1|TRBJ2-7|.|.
TGCGCCAGCAGTGAGTGTCGCCAAGGGGTGTCCTACGAGCAGTACTTC
CASSECRQGVSYEQYF
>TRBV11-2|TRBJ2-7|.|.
TGTGCCAGCAGCTTAAACAGGGTATACGAGCAGTACTTC
CASSLNRVYEQYF
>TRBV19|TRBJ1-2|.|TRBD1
TGTGCCAGTAAGAACCCTGGACAGCACAGGGGTCACTATGGCTACACCTTC
CASKNPGQHRGHYGYTF
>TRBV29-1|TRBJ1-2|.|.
TGCAGCGTTGGGGTGGGGACAAGGAACAACTATGGCTACACCTTC
CSVGVGTRNNYGYTF
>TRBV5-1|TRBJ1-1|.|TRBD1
TGCGCCAGCAGCTTGGGGACAGGGGGCGGGAACACTGAAGCTTTCTTT
CASSLGTGGGNTEAFF
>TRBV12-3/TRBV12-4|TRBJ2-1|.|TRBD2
TGTGCCAGCAGTTTTGGGGGAGGGGATGAGCAGTTCTTC
CASSFGGGDEQFF
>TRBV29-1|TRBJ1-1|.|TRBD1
TGCAGCGTTGAAGGGACAGGAGAGAACACTGAAGCTTTCTTT
CSVEGTGENTEAFF
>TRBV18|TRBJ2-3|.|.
TGTGCCAGCTCACGCTCGGGGGGCCTTCTGGATACGCAGTATTTT
CASSRSGGLLDTQYF
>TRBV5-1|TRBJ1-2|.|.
TGCGCCAGCAGCCTAAACCAGGACTACACCTTC
CASSLNQDYTF
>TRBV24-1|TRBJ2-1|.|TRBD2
TGTGCCACCAGTGACCCCCCGGGACTAGGAATACATGAGCAGTTCTTC
CATSDPPGLGIHEQFF
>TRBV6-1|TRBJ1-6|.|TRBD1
TGTGCCAGCAGTGAAGGGACAGGGTCTGGGAATTCACCCCTCCACTTT
CASSEGTGSGNSPLHF
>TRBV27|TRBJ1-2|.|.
TGTGCCAGCAGTTTTCCGGGGGGTGTTGGTGGCTACACCTTC
CASSFPGGVGGYTF
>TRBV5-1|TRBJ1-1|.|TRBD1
TGCGCCAGCAGCTTGGCGGACAGGGGGCTAATGAACACTGAAGCTTTCTTT
CASSLADRGLMNTEAFF
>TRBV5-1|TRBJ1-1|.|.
TGCGCCAGCAGCTTGGACAGGGTGAACACTGAAGCTTTCTTT
CASSLDRVNTEAFF
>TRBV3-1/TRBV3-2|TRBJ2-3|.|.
TGTGCCAGCAGCCCGGGACACCTAAGCACAGATACGCAGTATTTT
CASSPGHLSTDTQYF
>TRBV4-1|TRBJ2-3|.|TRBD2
TGCGCCAGCAGCCCGGGACTAGCGGGGCGTATCGACCGAAGCACAGATACGCAGTATTTT
CASSPGLAGRIDRSTDTQYF
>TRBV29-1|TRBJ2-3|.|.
TGCAGCGTTCCAAACGGCGGGGGACATTCCACAGATACGCAGTATTTT
CSVPNGGGHSTDTQYF
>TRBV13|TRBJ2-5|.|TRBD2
TGTGCCAGCAGCTACCCTAGCGGGGGGGCGAAAAAGACCCAGTACTTC
CASSYPSGGAKKTQYF
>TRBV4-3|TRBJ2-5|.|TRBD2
TGCGCCAGCAGCCAAGATTTTCTAGCGGGGCCCCGAGAGACCCAGTACTTC
CASSQDFLAGPRETQYF
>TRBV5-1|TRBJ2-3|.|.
TGCGCCAGCAGCTTGGGCAGGGGAAAAACAGATACGCAGTATTTT
CASSLGRGKTDTQYF
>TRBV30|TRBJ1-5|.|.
TGTGCCTGGAGTGTACGGGGGTCTCAGCCCCAGCATTTT
CAWSVRGSQPQHF
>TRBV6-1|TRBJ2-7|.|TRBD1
TGTGCCAGCAGTGCAGGTACCGGGACAGGGGTGTACGAGCAGTACTTC
CASSAGTGTGVYEQYF
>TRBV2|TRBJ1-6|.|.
TGTGCCAGCAGTGATTATAGAGGCAATTCACCCCTCCACTTT
CASSDYRGNSPLHF
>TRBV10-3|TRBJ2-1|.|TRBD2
TGTGCCATCAGCGAAATCCCCTTGACTAGCGCTCCACAAGGTGAGCAGTTCTTC
CAISEIPLTSAPQGEQFF
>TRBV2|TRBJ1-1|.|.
TGTGCCAGCACTCCCCCGGGTGCGCCTTGGGACACTGAAGCTTTCTTT
CASTPPGAPWDTEAFF
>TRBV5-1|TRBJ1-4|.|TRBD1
TGCGCCAGCAGCTACGGGACAGGGCCAACTAATGAAAAACTGTTTTTT
CASSYGTGPTNEKLFF
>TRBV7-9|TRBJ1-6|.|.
TGTGCCAGCAGCTTAGATGTTCTATATAATTCACCCCTCCACTTT
CASSLDVLYNSPLHF